Listed here are 19 T cell receptor beta chains from one sample, sequenced in a study of T cells after yellow fever vaccination. MiXCR, applied by TCRdb to the 5' RACE reads, yields one record per CDR3 protein. The data hold around 320,000 distinct CDR3 sequences, with around 4.5% observed a single time. This material consisted of PBMCs, taken 15 days after the yellow fever booster vaccination. The receptors stem from a man aged 18 to 29 who received the YFV17D yellow fever vaccine.

Ten or more counts support this clonotype. The genes are TRBV5-1 and TRBJ2-1; the match to TRBD2 covers 8 bases. Trimming removed 2 bases from V and 8 bases from J; junction bases left unmatched: 6. This CDR3 is built from 14 residues. CDR1 and CDR2 (germline): SGHRS, YFSETQ. The CDR3 DNA sequence: TGCGCCAGCAGCTTCGGGGGGGGCCGGTATGAGCAGTTCTTC. It translates to CASSFGGGRYEQFF.

In this sample, this clonotype turned up many times. The chain links TRBV7-2 to TRBJ1-1; TRBD1 matches at 9 bases. From germline, CDR1 is SGHTA and CDR2 FQGNSA. The CDR3 sequence is 16 residues long. V lost 6 bases, J lost 2 bases, and 10 bases stayed unmatched. In DNA form, the CDR3 reads TGTGCCAGCAGTTCATACACAGGGGGCGAAAACACTGAAGCTTTCTTT. It is translated as CASSSYTGGENTEAFF.

This clonotype was seen a few times. The V call is TRBV4-2, the J call TRBJ2-3, with D tentatively TRBD1 (6 bases). The length of the CDR3 is 16 residues. Germline assignment: CDR1 LGHNA and CDR2 YNFKEQ. The ends were cut back, 3 bases at V and 1 base at J, with 14 bases in the middle. Here the CDR3 DNA reads TGTGCCAGCAGCCACGCAGGGGTAACGGGCACAGATACGCAGTATTTT. Amino acids: CASSHAGVTGTDTQYF.

This clonotype appeared a few times. This chain connects TRBV29-1 to TRBJ2-1; tentative D call: TRBD2 (6 bases). The germline V gene has CDR1 SQVTM and CDR2 ANQGSEA. This CDR3 has 12 residues. With 5 bases removed from V and 8 bases from J, the gap between germline ends came to 13 bases. CDR3 in amino acids: CSVYWRAHEQFF. The CDR3 DNA reads as TGCAGCGTTTATTGGAGGGCTCATGAGCAGTTCTTC.

This clonotype has just a few counts. The chain links TRBV20-1 to TRBJ2-7; 9 nucleotides agree with TRBD1. This CDR3 has 16 amino acids. V was clipped by 6 bases and J by 3 bases; unmatched bases: 15. Germline CDR1 and CDR2: DFQATT and SNEGSKA (reference sequence). For the CDR3, the DNA is TGCAGTGCAACGGCGGACAGGGGATTAGGTCGCTACGAGCAGTACTTC. This codes for CSATADRGLGRYEQYF.

This clonotype was seen repeatedly, ten times or more. The J gene is TRBJ2-5, the V gene TRBV7-2; a weak D match, TRBD1 (5 bases). The CDR3 spans 12 residues. Trimming left V 6 bases short and J 5 bases short, with 10 bases between. CDR1 is SGHTA, CDR2 FQGNSA, per germline. The CDR3 region has the DNA TGTGCCAGCAGTTCAGGGTGGGAGACCCAGTACTTC. This sequence encodes CASSSGWETQYF.

V and J are TRBV5-4 and TRBJ1-4; a possible D gene is TRBD1 (5 bases). CDR3 size: 13 residues. Per the germline V gene, CDR1 is SGHNT and CDR2 is YYREEE (reference sequence). V was cut by 4 bases and J by 10 bases, with 14 bases left in between. CDR3 in amino acids: CASSLDRGGKLFF. Here the CDR3 DNA reads TGTGCCAGCAGCCTTGACCGGGGCGGAAAACTGTTTTTT.

This clonotype showed up many times. V usage is TRBV6-2 or TRBV6-3 and J usage is TRBJ2-1, with TRBD2 identical over 8 bases. Germline V gene lookup returns CDR1 MNHEY and CDR2 SVGEGT. V was pared by 2 bases and J by 8 bases, with 8 bases of the junction left unmatched. The CDR3 is 15 residues long. The CDR3 nucleotides read TGTGCCAGCAGTTACAGGAGTAGCGGGGCCTATGAGCAGTTCTTC. It is translated as CASSYRSSGAYEQFF.

The chain combines TRBV12-3 or TRBV12-4 with TRBJ1-5, with 9 bases identical to TRBD1. The CDR3 is 13 amino acids. The V and J ends lost 8 bases and 7 bases, in that order; junction bases with no gene match: 6. The DNA of the CDR3 is TGTGCCAGCGGACAGGGGTGGGCGCAGCCCCAGCATTTT. Translating gives CASGQGWAQPQHF.

This clonotype appeared many times. This sequence joins TRBV7-2 and TRBJ2-3; 9 bases agree with TRBD2. CDR1 is SGHTA, CDR2 FQGNSA, per germline. The V gene end was trimmed by 1 base and the J gene end by 4 bases; junction bases not matched to a gene: 15. The CDR3 sequence is 19 residues long. The CDR3 loop is CASSLVGASGGRGADTQYF. The DNA of the CDR3 is TGTGCCAGCAGCTTAGTCGGGGCGAGCGGGGGGCGTGGAGCAGATACGCAGTATTTT.

This clonotype came up a few times. This chain's CDR3 is CASSFSPGQGSGYTF. The CDR3 coding sequence is TGTGCCAGCAGCTTCTCCCCGGGACAGGGTAGCGGCTACACCTTC. This rearrangement joins TRBV7-2 to TRBJ1-2; 9 bases map to TRBD1. The trim removed 3 bases at V and 8 bases at J, leaving 10 bases unmatched. Germline V gene lookup returns CDR1 SGHTA and CDR2 FQGNSA. CDR3 size: 15 residues.

This chain joins TRBV30 and TRBJ2-1; 10 bases match TRBD2. J was trimmed by 10 bases and V by 5 bases; bases with no gene match: 11. From germline, CDR1 is GTSNPN and CDR2 SVGIG (reference sequence). This CDR3 comprises 14 residues. DNA for the CDR3: TGTGCCTGGGGAAAGCGGGGGGGCCGGGAGGAGCAGTTCTTC. Translating it yields CAWGKRGGREEQFF.

This sequence joins TRBV5-1 and TRBJ2-7, with 12 bases aligning to TRBD1. V lost 4 bases to trimming and J lost 5 bases; unmatched junction nucleotides: 7. CDR1 and CDR2 (germline): SGHRS, YFSETQ. CDR3 length: 15 amino acids. The CDR3 DNA follows: TGCGCCAGCAGCGCGGGACAGGGGGCGAACCACGAGCAGTACGTC. It codes for CASSAGQGANHEQYV.

This clonotype was observed many times. The rearrangement joins TRBV20-1 to TRBJ1-1; D is unclear. V was shortened by 4 bases and J by 1 base, with 10 bases between the two germline ends. The CDR3 sequence is 13 residues long. In germline, CDR1 is DFQATT, CDR2 SNEGSKA (reference sequence). CDR3 nucleotide sequence: TGCAGTGCTACCAGACCACAGAACACTGAAGCTTTCTTT. Protein: CSATRPQNTEAFF.

The table lists this clonotype with a few counts. The chain couples TRBV5-5 to TRBJ1-5; the match to TRBD1 covers 7 bases. Germline lookup yields CDR1 SGHKS and CDR2 YYEKEE (reference sequence). This CDR3 has 14 residues. V lost 6 bases, J lost 6 bases, and 9 bases stayed unmatched. The CDR3 loop reads CASTTSGDSQPQHF. The CDR3 DNA follows: TGTGCCAGCACTACGAGCGGGGACAGTCAGCCCCAGCATTTT. The variable domain in full, completed from reference TRBV5-5 and TRBJ1-5, reads DAGVTQSPTHLIKTRGQQVTLRCSPISGHKSVSWYQQVLGQGPQFIFQYYEKEERGRGNFPDRFSARQFPNYSSELNVNALLLGDSALYLCASTTSGDSQPQHFGDGTRLSIL.

This clonotype was seen many times. V usage is TRBV7-6 and J usage is TRBJ1-5; D gene unclear. The CDR3 loop spans 13 amino acids. V was cut by 2 bases and J by 7 bases, with 9 bases left in between. Germline values: CDR1 SGHVS, CDR2 FNYEAQ. The chain's CDR3 is CASSLSDLQPQHF. CDR3 DNA: TGTGCCAGCAGCTTATCGGACCTACAGCCCCAGCATTTT.

This clonotype was picked up a small number of times. The junction departs from germline at one end; a sequencing error may be responsible. The chain carries TRBV5-1 and TRBJ2-2, with TRBD1 matching 9 bases. This CDR3 is built from 15 residues. CDR1 and CDR2 from the germline V gene are SGHRS and YFSETQ. The CDR3 loop reads CDSKKQGARNGELFF. CDR3 sequence (DNA): TGCGACAGCAAGAAACAGGGGGCGCGAAACGGGGAGCTGTTTTTT.

There are many counts of this clonotype. The rearrangement uses TRBV24-1 and TRBJ2-7; D remains unclear. With 5 bases removed from V and 0 bases from J, the gap between germline ends came to 10 bases. Germline assignment: CDR1 KGHDR and CDR2 SFDVKD. The CDR3 runs 14 residues. CDR3 DNA: TGTGCCACCAGTGCCAAAGCTAGCTCCTACGAGCAGTACGTC. Its protein product is CATSAKASSYEQYV.

This clonotype has at least ten counts. The V and J genes are TRBV29-1 and TRBJ2-5, with TRBD1 as a possible D gene (6 bases). There are 13 residues in the CDR3. Trimming pared 3 bases from V and 5 bases from J, leaving 13 bases between. The germline gives CDR1 SQVTM, CDR2 ANQGSEA. CDR3 DNA: TGCAGCGTTGACTCAGGGGCTGGGGAGACCCAGTACTTC. Protein sequence: CSVDSGAGETQYF.